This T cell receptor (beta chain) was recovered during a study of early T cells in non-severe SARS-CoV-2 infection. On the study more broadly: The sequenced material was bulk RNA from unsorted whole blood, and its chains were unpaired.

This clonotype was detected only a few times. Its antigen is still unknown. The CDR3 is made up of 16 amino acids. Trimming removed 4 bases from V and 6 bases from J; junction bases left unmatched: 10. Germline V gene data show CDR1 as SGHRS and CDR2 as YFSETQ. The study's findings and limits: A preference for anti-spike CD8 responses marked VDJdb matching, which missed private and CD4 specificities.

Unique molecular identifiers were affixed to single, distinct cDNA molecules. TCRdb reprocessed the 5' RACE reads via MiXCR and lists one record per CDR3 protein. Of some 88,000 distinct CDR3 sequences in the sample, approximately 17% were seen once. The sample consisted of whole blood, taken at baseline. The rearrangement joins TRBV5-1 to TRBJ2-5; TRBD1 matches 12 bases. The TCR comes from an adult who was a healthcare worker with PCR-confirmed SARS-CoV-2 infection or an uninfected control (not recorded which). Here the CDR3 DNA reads TGCGCCAGCAGCGGATCCGGGACAGGGGGCGCCCAGACCCAGTACTTC. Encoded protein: CASSGSGTGGAQTQYF.